The 16 T cell receptor beta chains below were found in one sample sequenced in a study of CD8 T cells in ankylosing spondylitis. Whole-study results and caveats: One TCR beta motif, made up of eight or nine highly homologous variants, appeared characteristic of ankylosing spondylitis blood.

These receptors have no known antigen. TCRdb passed the 5' RACE reads through MiXCR, listing each CDR3 protein once. The top ten hold 0.45% to 0.6% of the sample, which has 750,000 to 850,000 distinct CDR3 sequences, 10% to 15% seen once. The sample comprised blood, either unsorted or a sorted T cell fraction (not recorded which). The receptors stem from a male donor with ankylosing spondylitis.

This chain uses TRBV2 with TRBJ1-1; 11 nucleotides match TRBD1. This CDR3 contains 11 residues. Trimming took 8 bases from V and 8 from J; bases not matched to a gene: 1. CDR1 is SNHLY and CDR2 is FYNNEI in the germline V gene. The CDR3 is CASGTGGEAFF. The CDR3 region has the DNA TGTGCCAGCGGGACAGGGGGGGAAGCTTTCTTT.

This clonotype was recorded many times. The junction does not match germline at one end; this may be a read error. Written as DNA, the CDR3 is TGTGCCAGCAGCTTGACAGGGTTAGAGACCCAGTACTTC. Encoded protein: CASSLTGLETQYF. This chain connects TRBV5-1 to TRBJ2-5, with 7 bases matching TRBD1. The CDR3 is 13 amino acids. Germline CDR1 reads SGHRS; CDR2 reads YFSETQ.

The chain links TRBV18 to TRBJ1-6, with 7 bases fitting TRBD1. This CDR3 region has 17 residues. J gave up 8 bases and V 1 base, and 11 bases lay outside the gene matches. The germline gives CDR1 KGHSH, CDR2 LQKENI. This CDR3 reads CASSPLGPGTDYSPLHF. CDR3 nucleotide sequence: TGTGCCAGCTCACCACTCGGCCCCGGGACAGACTATTCACCCCTCCACTTT.

Many counts were recorded for this clonotype. V gene TRBV7-2 combines with J gene TRBJ2-7; TRBD1 matches 8 bases. V shed 1 base, J shed 4 bases, and the junction held 3 bases outside the gene matches. The CDR3 loop spans 14 amino acids. Looked up from germline, CDR1 is SGHTA and CDR2 is FQGNSA. The CDR3 coding sequence is TGTGCCAGCAGCTTAGACAGGGGGGATTACGAGCAGTACTTC. Encoded protein: CASSLDRGDYEQYF.

The CDR3 bases are TGTGCCAGCAGTGAATTCAGGGGGAGGGCTTTCTTT. As protein: CASSEFRGRAFF. The chain is built from TRBV25-1 and TRBJ1-1; 7 bases fit TRBD1. Germline CDR1 reads MGHDK; CDR2 reads SYGVNS. V gave up 1 base and J gave up 11 bases; unmatched junction bases: 4. The CDR3 spans 12 residues.

This clonotype was picked up a small number of times. The V call is TRBV12-3 or TRBV12-4, the J call TRBJ2-1; D not resolved. This CDR3 is 13 amino acids long. Trimming cost V 7 bases and J 6 bases, with 13 bases left between them. CDR3 nucleotide sequence: TGTGCCAGCACCCCTAGGCATATCAATGAGCAGTTCTTC. Amino acid sequence: CASTPRHINEQFF.

In this sample, this clonotype turned up a few times. This chain uses TRBV6-1 with TRBJ2-6; possibly TRBD1 for D (6 bases). V lost 6 bases to trimming and J lost 2 bases, with 11 bases between them. This CDR3 region has 15 residues. Germline assignment: CDR1 MNHNS and CDR2 SASEGT. DNA of the CDR3: TGTGCCAGCAGACAGGGTATTACTGGGGCCAACGTCCTGACTTTC. Protein: CASRQGITGANVLTF.

In its sample, this clonotype was seen many times. This chain links TRBV20-1 with TRBJ2-3; D unclear. The length of the CDR3 is 14 residues. Between the trimmed V and J ends, which lost 3 bases and 2 bases, there was a span of 12 bases. Germline V gene sequence: CDR1 DFQATT, CDR2 SNEGSKA (reference sequence). The DNA of the CDR3 is TGCAGTGCTAGGTTCGATCATTACACAGATACGCAGTATTTT. It codes for CSARFDHYTDTQYF.

This clonotype was seen repeatedly, ten times or more. V gene TRBV6-5 combines with J gene TRBJ2-3, with D perhaps TRBD2 (6 bases). The CDR3 sequence is 15 residues long. Trimming cost V 2 bases and J 2 bases, with 11 bases left between them. Germline lookup yields CDR1 MNHEY and CDR2 SVGAGI. CDR3 in amino acids: CASSYGGIPTDTQYF. Here the CDR3 DNA reads TGTGCCAGCAGTTACGGGGGGATTCCCACAGATACGCAGTATTTT.

The V call is TRBV20-1, the J call TRBJ2-6; D gene uncertain. Germline assignment: CDR1 DFQATT and CDR2 SNEGSKA (reference sequence). CDR3 length equals 14 residues. Trimming pared 2 bases from V and 0 bases from J, leaving 5 bases between. The CDR3 region has the DNA TGCAGTGCTAGAAAGGGCTCTGGGGCCAACGTCCTGACTTTC. Translating it yields CSARKGSGANVLTF.

The chain has TRBV5-1 and TRBJ1-2; D ambiguous. V dropped 4 bases and J dropped 2 bases, with 12 bases sitting between them. Germline values: CDR1 SGHRS, CDR2 YFSETQ. The CDR3 totals 14 residues. The DNA of the CDR3 is TGCGCCAGCAGCGCGGAGGCGGCCAACTATGGCTACACCTTC. Protein product: CASSAEAANYGYTF.

This clonotype was seen many times. The rearrangement joins TRBV5-1 to TRBJ1-2; D gene unclear. Trimming pared 1 base from V and 4 bases from J, leaving 14 bases between. This CDR3 has 15 residues. Germline-derived CDR1 and CDR2 are SGHRS and YFSETQ. The CDR3 sequence is CASSLSAGDGYGYTF. The DNA for the CDR3 is TGCGCCAGCAGCTTGTCTGCGGGAGACGGCTATGGCTACACCTTC. The full variable domain, completed using reference TRBV5-1 and TRBJ1-2, is KAGVTQTPRYLIKTRGQQVTLSCSPISGHRSVSWYQQTPGQGLQFLFEYFSETQRNKGNFPGRFSGRQFSNSRSEMNVSTLELGDSALYLCASSLSAGDGYGYTFGSGTRLTVV.

This clonotype was detected a few times. CDR3 amino acids: CASRIAMGGNEKLFF. In DNA form, the CDR3 reads TGTGCCAGCAGAATCGCAATGGGGGGAAATGAAAAACTGTTTTTT. V and J are TRBV6-1 and TRBJ1-4, with D possibly TRBD1 on 5 matching bases. Germline CDR1 is MNHNS and CDR2 is SASEGT. V was cut by 6 bases and J by 5 bases, with 16 bases left in between. This CDR3 contains 15 residues.

The chain carries TRBV3-1 and TRBJ1-1; no reliable D call. CDR1 is LGHDT and CDR2 is YNNKEL in the germline V gene (reference sequence). CDR3 length equals 12 residues. The V end was cut by 4 bases, the J end by 7 bases, with 10 bases between. This CDR3 is CASSPSTGEAFF. DNA for the CDR3: TGTGCCAGCAGCCCCTCTACGGGTGAAGCTTTCTTT.

V is TRBV6-5 and J is TRBJ2-7; no definite D call. The CDR3 runs 14 residues. The V gene's germline CDR1 is MNHEY and CDR2 SVGAGI. The ends were cut back, 0 bases at V and 4 bases at J, with 10 bases in the middle. The CDR3 is CASSYSRQEYEQYF. The CDR3 coding sequence is TGTGCCAGCAGTTACTCTAGGCAGGAGTACGAGCAGTACTTC.

This clonotype was detected ten times or more. This chain joins TRBV7-2 and TRBJ2-7; no clear D gene. V was clipped by 7 bases and J by 1 base, with 11 bases between them. This CDR3 region has 13 residues. Germline lookup yields CDR1 SGHTA and CDR2 FQGNSA. This CDR3 reads CASTNQPSYEQYF. The CDR3 region has the DNA TGTGCCAGCACCAATCAGCCGTCCTACGAGCAGTACTTC.